This TCR beta chain was profiled in a study of blood T cell repertoires in COVID-19. For the study at large: T cells, B-cell-depleted T cells, or PBMCs supplied cDNA or gDNA.

The repertoire was sequenced with immunoSEQ multiplex PCR; TCRdb's copy has only in-frame clones and lacks some. The data hold some 150,000 clones, with 84% observed a single time. This sequence was found in a woman in her forties or fifties who had been exposed to COVID-19. Material: PBMCs or T cells enriched from blood (not recorded which).

This chain's CDR3 is CASSPLGQGHGYTF. CDR3 nucleotide sequence: TGCGCCAGCAGCCCGTTGGGGCAGGGGCATGGCTACACCTTC. This chain joins TRBV5-1 and TRBJ1-2, with D possibly being TRBD1 (6 bases). Trimming shortened V by 4 bases and J by 6 bases, and 16 bases separated the two germline ends. Germline CDR1 SGHRS, CDR2 YFSETQ. CDR3 length: 14 amino acids.